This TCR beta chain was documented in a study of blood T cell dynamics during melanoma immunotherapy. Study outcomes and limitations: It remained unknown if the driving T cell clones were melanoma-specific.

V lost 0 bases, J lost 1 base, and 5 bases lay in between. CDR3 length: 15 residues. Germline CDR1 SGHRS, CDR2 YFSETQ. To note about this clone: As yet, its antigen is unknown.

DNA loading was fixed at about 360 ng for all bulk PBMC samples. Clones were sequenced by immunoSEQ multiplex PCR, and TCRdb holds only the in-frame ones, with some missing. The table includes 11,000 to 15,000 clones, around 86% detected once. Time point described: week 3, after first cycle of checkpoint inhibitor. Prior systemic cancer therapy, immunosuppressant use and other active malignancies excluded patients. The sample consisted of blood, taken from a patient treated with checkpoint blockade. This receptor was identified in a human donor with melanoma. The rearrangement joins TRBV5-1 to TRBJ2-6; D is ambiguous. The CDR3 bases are TGCGCCAGCAGCTTGGAACGTTCTGGGGCCAACGTCCTGACTTTC. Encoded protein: CASSLERSGANVLTF.